The clone carrying this TCR beta chain was observed a handful of times. The target antigen is unknown. The source of the sample is a study of T cells after yellow fever vaccination. Across the study: When fractions had low cell numbers, they were prepared with SMART-Seq v4 Ultra Low Input. Study-level points and caveats: On re-exposure, the response was weaker but peaked faster, at day 5 versus 15. Contaminating bulk clonotypes could be abundant in FACS-sorted repertoires.

Researchers made TCR cDNA using 5'RACE template switching, and this step added a universal primer site and UMIs. TCRdb independently ran MiXCR on the 5' RACE reads; one entry per CDR3 protein. The sample consists of about 340,000 distinct CDR3 sequences, approximately 12% of them appearing once. From germline, CDR1 is KGHSH and CDR2 LQKENI. V was clipped by 1 base and J by 1 base, with 16 bases between them. There are 17 residues in the CDR3. The material was CD4+ T cells sorted from PBMCs, obtained 15 days after the yellow fever booster vaccination. This chain links TRBV18 with TRBJ1-1; tentative D call: TRBD1 (6 bases). The receptor's source is a man younger than 30 who received the YFV17D yellow fever vaccine. The CDR3 DNA sequence: TGTGCCAGCTCACCACAATCGGGGGGCGTCGGGAACACTGAAGCTTTCTTT. It codes for CASSPQSGGVGNTEAFF.